The 20 T cell receptor beta chains listed next were all sequenced from one sample in a study of blood T cells in healthy people across ages. Primed by a sample-barcoded 5' primer and a J-beta primer mix, a second PCR proceeded for 7 to 11 cycles. Using its own MiXCR run on the 5' RACE reads, TCRdb lists one record per CDR3 protein. Altogether about 970,000 distinct CDR3 sequences are present, roughly 51% being singletons, with the ten largest covering roughly 23%. Sequenced material: blood. Every receptor here comes from an older woman in good health.

The rearrangement joins TRBV7-6 to TRBJ2-1; the match to TRBD2 covers 11 bases. The junction had 14 bases not matched to a gene; V was cut back by 4 bases and J by 12 bases. The length of the CDR3 is 16 residues. Germline V lookup: CDR1 SGHVS, CDR2 FNYEAQ. The CDR3: CASSSSTSGKYRGQFF. CDR3 in DNA: TGTGCCAGCAGCTCTTCGACTAGCGGGAAATATAGGGGGCAGTTCTTC.

This clonotype appeared many times. The rearrangement uses TRBV10-3 and TRBJ2-7; a weak D match, TRBD1 (5 bases). The V end was cut by 3 bases, the J end by 6 bases, with 12 bases between. CDR3 length equals 13 residues. Germline CDR1 is ENHRY and CDR2 is SYGVKD. This CDR3 reads CAISERGNGEQYF. As DNA, the CDR3 is TGTGCCATCAGTGAAAGGGGAAATGGCGAGCAGTACTTC.

The chain carries TRBV7-2 and TRBJ2-5; D gene ambiguous. Germline-derived CDR1 and CDR2 are SGHTA and FQGNSA. This CDR3 has 14 amino acids. V was trimmed by 1 base and J by 3 bases, leaving 9 bases between them. The DNA of the CDR3 is TGTGCCAGCAGCTTAGTCCCTCGTGAAGAGACCCAGTACTTC. Its protein is CASSLVPREETQYF.

The chain has TRBV5-6 and TRBJ2-7; D uncertain. This CDR3 is 12 amino acids long. Germline-derived CDR1 and CDR2 are SGHDT and YYEEEE. Between the trimmed V and J ends, which lost 2 bases and 2 bases, there was a span of 5 bases. This CDR3 reads CASSFDPYEQYF. In DNA form, the CDR3 reads TGTGCCAGCAGCTTCGATCCCTACGAGCAGTACTTC.

The chain recombines TRBV28 with TRBJ2-3; D is possibly TRBD1 or TRBD2 (5 bases each). V lost 3 bases, J lost 6 bases, and 13 bases lay in between. CDR1 MDHEN and CDR2 SYDVKM come from the germline V gene. The CDR3 spans 14 residues. The CDR3 DNA sequence: TGTGCCAGCAGTTTTTTCGTCGGGGCGGATACGCAGTATTTT. This translates into CASSFFVGADTQYF.

This clonotype was recorded many times. The chain links TRBV4-3 to TRBJ2-7; 7 bases are a match to TRBD2. The CDR3 consists of 15 residues. V trimming: 1 base; J trimming: 1 base; junction bases outside the gene matches: 4. Looked up from germline, CDR1 is LGHNA and CDR2 is YSLEER. The CDR3 region has the DNA TGCGCCAGCAGCCAAGCCCCTAGCGGATCCTACGAGCAGTACTTC. This encodes CASSQAPSGSYEQYF.

This clonotype was found a few times. This chain uses TRBV29-1 with TRBJ2-7, with no clear D. Germline V gene data show CDR1 as SQVTM and CDR2 as ANQGSEA. CDR3 size: 12 residues. V lost 0 bases and J 2 bases, leaving 5 bases between the germline ends. The CDR3 loop is CSVEDVAYEQYF. The CDR3 bases are TGCAGCGTTGAAGATGTGGCCTACGAGCAGTACTTC.

This chain joins TRBV28 and TRBJ2-7; 10 bases agree with TRBD1. The J call may not be correct, given that the DNA end is closer to TRBJ2-5. The CDR3 has 13 amino acids. Germline values: CDR1 MDHEN, CDR2 SYDVKM. The CDR3 nucleotides read TGTGCCAGCAGTAGACAGGGGGCTGGGACCCAGTACTTC. It encodes CASSRQGAGTQYF.

This clonotype was found once. This rearrangement joins TRBV28 to TRBJ1-1; a possible D gene is TRBD1 (5 bases). Trimming cost V 5 bases and J 0 bases, with 13 bases left between them. CDR3 length equals 15 residues. Germline loops: CDR1 MDHEN, CDR2 SYDVKM. CDR3 DNA sequence: TGTGCCAGCAGTGAATGGCGGGGGATGAACACTGAAGCTTTCTTT. This translates into CASSEWRGMNTEAFF.

This clonotype is a singleton in its sample. The chain has TRBV5-1 and TRBJ1-4; TRBD1 might be the D (6 bases). Between the trimmed V and J ends, which lost 4 bases and 4 bases, there was a span of 14 bases. The CDR3 runs to 15 residues. Germline lookup yields CDR1 SGHRS and CDR2 YFSETQ. The CDR3 protein is CASSPGGGDNEKLFF. CDR3 in DNA: TGCGCCAGCAGCCCCGGGGGCGGAGATAATGAAAAACTGTTTTTT. Together with reference TRBV5-1 and TRBJ1-4, the CDR3 gives the full variable domain: KAGVTQTPRYLIKTRGQQVTLSCSPISGHRSVSWYQQTPGQGLQFLFEYFSETQRNKGNFPGRFSGRQFSNSRSEMNVSTLELGDSALYLCASSPGGGDNEKLFFGSGTQLSVL.

This clonotype was seen only once. The chain employs TRBV20-1 and TRBJ2-3; D might be TRBD2 (6 bases). The CDR3 is made up of 12 amino acids. Germline V lookup: CDR1 DFQATT, CDR2 SNEGSKA (reference sequence). V was cut by 7 bases and J by 0 bases, with 8 bases left in between. The CDR3 loop is CSVTSSTDTQYF. The CDR3 coding sequence is TGCAGTGTTACTAGCAGCACAGATACGCAGTATTTT.

The rearrangement links TRBV12-3 or TRBV12-4 to TRBJ2-7, with D unclear. This CDR3 is 13 amino acids long. V was pared by 8 bases and J by 4 bases, with 15 bases between. This chain's CDR3 is CASQPTGGYEQYF. The DNA of the CDR3 is TGTGCCAGCCAACCGACGGGTGGGTACGAGCAGTACTTC.

A remark on this clonotype: A junction end diverges from the germline sequence, so it may reflect a read error. This chain connects TRBV4-2 to TRBJ1-1, with D possibly matching TRBD1 (5 bases). Germline CDR1 and CDR2: LGHNA and YNFKEQ. This CDR3 has 15 amino acids. CDR3 in amino acids: CANSRVGGSSTEAFF. CDR3 nucleotide sequence: TGTGCCAACAGCCGAGTGGGGGGTAGTAGTACTGAAGCTTTCTTT.

In this sample, this clonotype turned up a few times. The J gene is TRBJ1-2, the V gene TRBV2; D may be TRBD1 (5 bases). This CDR3 is built from 11 residues. The germline V gene has CDR1 SNHLY and CDR2 FYNNEI. V was trimmed by 7 bases and J by 3 bases, leaving 6 bases between them. The CDR3 reads CASTGYYGYTF. The CDR3 coding sequence is TGTGCCAGCACAGGGTACTATGGCTACACCTTC.

The rearrangement links TRBV9 to TRBJ1-2; no firm D call. Trimming took 0 bases from V and 5 from J, leaving 14 bases between them. In germline, CDR1 is SGDLS, CDR2 YYNGEE. The CDR3 length is 15 residues. CDR3 in DNA: TGTGCCAGCAGCGTAGGGACTTCGGTGGGGTATGGCTACACCTTC. Its translation is CASSVGTSVGYGYTF. Supplemented by reference TRBV9 and TRBJ1-2, the full variable domain reads DSGVTQTPKHLITATGQRVTLRCSPRSGDLSVYWYQQSLDQGLQFLIQYYNGEERAKGNILERFSAQQFPDLHSELNLSSLELGDSALYFCASSVGTSVGYGYTFGSGTRLTVV.

This chain links TRBV3-1 with TRBJ2-3; 7 nucleotides agree with TRBD2. Germline assignment: CDR1 LGHDT and CDR2 YNNKEL (reference sequence). J gave up 3 bases and V 1 base, and 16 bases lay outside the gene matches. This CDR3 has 19 residues. CDR3 DNA sequence: TGTGCCAGCAGCCAAGTTCACGCAGCGGGGAAACTTAGAACAGATACGCAGTATTTT. Its translation: CASSQVHAAGKLRTDTQYF.

This clonotype was detected only a few times. This chain joins TRBV12-3 or TRBV12-4 and TRBJ2-5; D is uncertain. The J call may be faulty, since TRBJ2-7 better matches the DNA end. This CDR3 has 14 amino acids. The chain's CDR3 is CASMLRASSYEQYF. The CDR3 nucleotides are TGTGCCAGCATGCTCCGGGCCTCCTCCTACGAGCAGTACTTC.

The chain has TRBV4-1 and TRBJ2-3; the D gene could be TRBD1 or TRBD2 (7 bases each). Per germline, CDR1 MGHRA and CDR2 YSYEKL. The CDR3 covers 16 residues. Trimming left V 0 bases short and J 5 bases short, with 15 bases between. Here the CDR3 reads CASSQEGRGQVDTQYF. The CDR3 DNA reads TGCGCCAGCAGCCAAGAGGGGAGGGGGCAGGTAGATACGCAGTATTTT.

The chain joins TRBV6-6 to TRBJ2-7; 7 bases line up with TRBD2. With V trimmed by 5 bases and J by 1 base, 5 bases remained unmatched. CDR1 and CDR2 (germline): MNHNY, SVGAGI (reference sequence). This CDR3 is built from 14 residues. The CDR3 spells CASSNRDYSYEQYF. As DNA, the CDR3 is TGTGCCAGCAGTAACCGGGACTATTCCTACGAGCAGTACTTC.

This chain links TRBV30 with TRBJ2-7; D may correspond to TRBD1 or TRBD2 (5 bases each). CDR1 GTSNPN and CDR2 SVGIG come from the germline V gene (reference sequence). The length of the CDR3 is 15 residues. V lost 0 bases to trimming and J lost 5 bases, with 17 bases between them. The CDR3 sequence is CAWSVGGTGGHEQYF. The CDR3 nucleotides are TGTGCCTGGAGTGTTGGTGGGACCGGCGGGCACGAGCAGTACTTC.